Below, 26 T cell receptor beta chains from the same sample are listed, as sequenced in a study of control samples from healthy donors and cancer patients. Repertoires were generated with immunoSEQ multiplex PCR, while TCRdb's copy carries only in-frame clones and drops some. This table holds 170,000 or so clones, approximately 92% found once. The sequenced sample consisted of blood. These receptors all stem from a man aged 18-30 years in good health.

The rearrangement uses TRBV12-3 or TRBV12-4 and TRBJ2-2; no clear D. V lost 3 bases, J lost 6 bases, and 5 bases lay in between. The CDR3 consists of 12 residues. The CDR3 spells CASSFRSGELFF. The CDR3 nucleotides read TGTGCCAGCAGTTTCCGATCCGGGGAGCTGTTTTTT.

The CDR3 region has the DNA TGTGCCAGCCGCACACTTAAGCGGGGGGATGGGAATGAGCAGTTCTTC. Encoded protein: CASRTLKRGDGNEQFF. The V and J genes are TRBV28 and TRBJ2-1, with TRBD2 matching 9 bases. Trimming removed 8 bases from V and 7 bases from J; junction bases left unmatched: 15. The CDR3 consists of 16 residues. The germline CDR1 and CDR2 sequences are MDHEN and SYDVKM. Based on the CDR3 plus reference TRBV28 and TRBJ2-1, the full variable domain is DVKVTQSSRYLVKRTGEKVFLECVQDMDHENMFWYRQDPGLGLRLIYFSYDVKMKEKGDIPEGYSVSREKKERFSLILESASTNQTSMYLCASRTLKRGDGNEQFFGPGTRLTVL.

This chain uses TRBV28 with TRBJ1-2; no clear D gene. The germline V and J ends were trimmed by 8 bases and 2 bases, with 24 bases remaining between them. Germline V gives CDR1 MDHEN, CDR2 SYDVKM. The CDR3 is 17 amino acids. This chain's CDR3 is CASDPRPNPNLNYGYTF. The CDR3 DNA follows: TGTGCCAGCGACCCGCGGCCCAATCCTAACCTCAACTATGGCTACACCTTC.

V and J are TRBV7-9 and TRBJ1-1, with D unresolved. Trimming cost V 5 bases and J 1 base, with 8 bases left between them. The germline V gene has CDR1 SEHNR and CDR2 FQNEAQ (reference sequence). CDR3 length: 13 residues. The CDR3 protein is CASSRKKNTEAFF. The DNA of the CDR3 is TGTGCCAGCAGCCGAAAAAAGAACACTGAAGCTTTCTTT. The whole variable domain, filled in from reference TRBV7-9 and TRBJ1-1, reads DTGVSQNPRHKITKRGQNVTFRCDPISEHNRLYWYRQTLGQGPEFLTYFQNEAQLEKSRLLSDRFSAERPKGSFSTLEIQRTEQGDSAMYLCASSRKKNTEAFFGQGTRLTVV.

This sequence joins TRBV5-1 and TRBJ2-1, with TRBD2 matching over 13 bases. V gave up 4 bases and J gave up 13 bases; unmatched junction bases: 8. This CDR3 has 14 amino acids. Germline-derived CDR1 and CDR2 are SGHRS and YFSETQ. The CDR3 region is CASSPGTSGDKQFF. In DNA form, the CDR3 reads TGCGCCAGCAGCCCCGGGACTAGCGGGGATAAACAGTTCTTC.

The table lists this clone with a count of one. The sample holds other DNA sequences that translate to the same CDR3. The chain carries TRBV6-5 and TRBJ2-7; D possibly corresponds to TRBD2 (5 bases). V was trimmed by 8 bases and J by 1 base, leaving 6 bases between them. The CDR3 is 11 amino acids. The germline V gene has CDR1 MNHEY and CDR2 SVGAGI. CDR3 in amino acids: CASRGSYEQYF. The DNA of the CDR3 is TGTGCCAGCCGGGGTTCCTACGAGCAGTACTTC.

The chain uses TRBV3-1 (or the pseudogene TRBV3-2) and TRBJ1-6; D gene ambiguous. V lost 0 bases and J 7 bases, leaving 7 bases between the germline ends. The CDR3 contains 14 residues. Germline V gene lookup returns CDR1 LGHDT and CDR2 YNNKEL (reference sequence). The CDR3 spells CASSQDRGNSPLHF. Here the CDR3 DNA reads TGTGCCAGCAGCCAAGATCGAGGGAATTCACCCCTCCACTTT.

The chain joins TRBV11-2 to TRBJ2-5; 10 bases are a match to TRBD2. The CDR3 is 15 amino acids. Germline CDR1 reads SGHAT; CDR2 reads FQNNGV. After removal of 1 base from V and 5 bases from J, the junction contained 4 bases not matched to a gene. The DNA of the CDR3 is TGTGCCAGCAGCTTAGGGCTAGCGGGGGAGGAGACCCAGTACTTC. This gives the protein CASSLGLAGEETQYF.

The chain couples TRBV6-5 to TRBJ2-7, with 14 bases identical to TRBD2. The CDR3 extends over 16 amino acids. Germline V gene lookup returns CDR1 MNHEY and CDR2 SVGAGI. V dropped 0 bases and J dropped 7; count of bases not matched to a gene: 5. The CDR3 nucleotides are TGTGCCAGCAGTTACTCCGGACTAGCGGGGGGTCGGGAGCAGTACTTC. It is translated as CASSYSGLAGGREQYF.

The rearrangement uses TRBV11-2 and TRBJ1-2, with D uncertain. There are 12 residues in the CDR3. The V end was cut by 5 bases, the J end by 2 bases, with 6 bases between. CDR1 SGHAT and CDR2 FQNNGV come from the germline V gene. The CDR3 DNA reads as TGTGCCAGCAGCCAAGCGAACTATGGCTACACCTTC. Protein: CASSQANYGYTF.

In its sample, this clone was seen once. The chain couples TRBV9 to TRBJ1-3; D call uncertain. The CDR3 contains 15 residues. Germline V gene sequence: CDR1 SGDLS, CDR2 YYNGEE. V was shortened by 3 bases and J by 0 bases, with 10 bases between the two germline ends. CDR3 sequence: CASSAGMSSGNTIYF. The CDR3 region has the DNA TGTGCCAGCAGCGCGGGGATGAGCTCTGGAAACACCATATATTTT.

The chain recombines TRBV29-1 with TRBJ2-7, with TRBD1 matching 11 bases. CDR1 and CDR2 from the germline V gene are SQVTM and ANQGSEA. The junction had 7 bases not matched to a gene; V was cut back by 7 bases and J by 2 bases. This CDR3 region has 14 residues. The CDR3 region has the DNA TGCAGCGCTCAGGAGGACAGGGGGCCCTACGAGCAGTACTTC. This gives the protein CSAQEDRGPYEQYF.

The chain is built from TRBV30 and TRBJ1-1; 8 bases align to TRBD1. Germline lookup yields CDR1 GTSNPN and CDR2 SVGIG (reference sequence). The CDR3 length is 17 residues. Trimming at V came to 6 bases and at J to 4 bases, leaving 19 bases not matched to a gene. CDR3 amino acids: CACRIRQGPLLGTEAFF. In DNA, the CDR3 is TGTGCCTGCAGAATTAGACAGGGGCCCCTATTGGGCACTGAAGCTTTCTTT.

In this sample, this clone turned up once. The V gene is TRBV27, the J gene TRBJ1-2; D remains ambiguous. The CDR3 loop spans 14 amino acids. Trimming took off 5 bases at V and 4 bases at J, with 14 bases between the two ends. The V gene's germline CDR1 is MNHEY and CDR2 SMNVEV (reference sequence). The CDR3: CASSPPKGGYGYTF. CDR3 DNA sequence: TGTGCCAGCAGTCCCCCTAAGGGTGGCTATGGCTACACCTTC.

The V call is TRBV23-1, the J call TRBJ2-3, with D tentatively TRBD1 (5 bases). TRBV23-1 is recorded as an ORF, its role being uncertain. The ends were cut back, 7 bases at V and 3 bases at J, with 23 bases in the middle. The CDR3 contains 17 residues. Here the CDR3 DNA reads TGCGCCAGCAATCACAAGGGAAAGGGGCGCTGGACAGATACGCAGTATTTT. Translation gives CASNHKGKGRWTDTQYF.

DNA for the CDR3: TGTGCCAGCTCACCTGGGGACAGGGGCGAAAAACTGTTTTTT. Translating it yields CASSPGDRGEKLFF. The V and J genes are TRBV18 and TRBJ1-4, with 10 positions matching TRBD1. V was pared by 3 bases and J by 8 bases, with 3 bases of the junction left unmatched. From germline, CDR1 is KGHSH and CDR2 LQKENI. This CDR3 spans 14 amino acids.

This clone was picked up one time. The chain couples TRBV18 to TRBJ1-6; D not resolved. This CDR3 is 14 amino acids long. CDR1 is KGHSH and CDR2 is LQKENI in the germline V gene. Trimming shortened V by 10 bases and J by 8 bases, and 18 bases separated the two germline ends. DNA of the CDR3: TGTGCCACCTCCTTTGAACCAGCGGATTCACCCCTCCACTTT. Protein: CATSFEPADSPLHF. The whole variable domain, filled in from reference TRBV18 and TRBJ1-6, reads NAGVMQNPRHLVRRRGQEARLRCSPMKGHSHVYWYRQLPEEGLKFMVYLQKENIIDESGMPKERFSAEFPKEGPSILRIQQVVRGDSAAYFCATSFEPADSPLHFGNGTRLTVT.

This chain connects TRBV7-2 to TRBJ2-2; no clear D gene. Deletions cut 2 bases from V and 2 bases from J, with 9 bases between. The CDR3 is 15 residues long. CDR1 is SGHTA and CDR2 is FQGNSA in the germline V gene. The CDR3 protein is CASSLNGLNTGELFF. The DNA of the CDR3 is TGTGCCAGCAGCTTAAACGGCCTTAACACCGGGGAGCTGTTTTTT.

The chain combines TRBV6-5 with TRBJ2-1; the match to TRBD2 covers 12 bases. The V and J ends lost 7 bases and 3 bases, in that order; junction bases with no gene match: 4. The CDR3 is made up of 15 amino acids. From germline, CDR1 is MNHEY and CDR2 SVGAGI. This CDR3 reads CASNRLAGDYNEQFF. Written as DNA, the CDR3 is TGTGCCAGCAACCGACTAGCGGGGGACTACAATGAGCAGTTCTTC.

In its sample, this clone was seen once. V usage is TRBV7-2 and J usage is TRBJ1-2; 8 bases are a match to TRBD1. V shed 3 bases, J shed 4 bases, and the junction held 4 bases outside the gene matches. CDR1 is SGHTA, CDR2 FQGNSA, per germline. The CDR3 is 14 amino acids. CDR3 loop: CASSFGQGRYGYTF. The CDR3 DNA follows: TGTGCCAGCAGCTTCGGACAGGGTCGCTATGGCTACACCTTC.

The chain recombines TRBV15 with TRBJ1-3, with D tentatively TRBD1 (6 bases). The germline V gene encodes CDR1 LNHNV and CDR2 YYDKDF (reference sequence). This CDR3 has 16 residues. The V gene lost 0 bases and the J gene lost 4 bases, with 13 bases spanning the gap. CDR3 DNA: TGTGCCACCAGCAGAGATAAGCGGGGGCTCGGAAACACCATATATTTT. This sequence encodes CATSRDKRGLGNTIYF.

This sequence joins TRBV4-1 and TRBJ1-4, with D unresolved. V gave up 1 base and J gave up 7 bases, with 7 bases separating them. The germline gives CDR1 MGHRA, CDR2 YSYEKL. The CDR3 has 13 residues. The CDR3 bases are TGCGCCAGCAGCCAAGCCACTTTTGAAAAACTGTTTTTT. Its translation is CASSQATFEKLFF.

The chain recombines TRBV7-2 with TRBJ2-3; D uncertain. Trimming stripped 1 base from V and 4 bases from J, with 9 bases between. This CDR3 is built from 14 residues. Germline values: CDR1 SGHTA, CDR2 FQGNSA. CDR3 amino acids: CASSLGQTADTQYF. The CDR3 nucleotides read TGTGCCAGCAGCTTAGGTCAAACGGCAGATACGCAGTATTTT. The entire variable domain, with the rest obtained from reference TRBV7-2 and TRBJ2-3, is as follows: GAGVSQSPSNKVTEKGKDVELRCDPISGHTALYWYRQSLGQGLEFLIYFQGNSAPDKSGLPSDRFSAERTGGSVSTLTIQRTQQEDSAVYLCASSLGQTADTQYFGPGTRLTVL.

The V and J genes are TRBV12-5 and TRBJ2-7; D possibly corresponds to TRBD1 (5 bases). The CDR3 length is 12 residues. Germline CDR1 reads LGHNT; CDR2 reads FRNRAP. Trimming took 6 bases from V and 7 from J, leaving 13 bases between them. CDR3 in DNA: TGTGCTAGTGGGGGGCGAAGTTGGGAGCAGTACTTC. Its translation is CASGGRSWEQYF. Full variable domain (remainder filled in from reference TRBV12-5 and TRBJ2-7): DARVTQTPRHKVTEMGQEVTMRCQPILGHNTVFWYRQTMMQGLELLAYFRNRAPLDDSGMPKDRFSAEMPDATLATLKIQPSEPRDSAVYFCASGGRSWEQYFGPGTRLTVT.

A note on this clone: This same CDR3 is encoded by further DNA sequences in the sample. The chain carries TRBV9 and TRBJ2-5, with D perhaps being TRBD1 or TRBD2 (5 bases each). V dropped 0 bases and J dropped 5 bases, with 23 bases sitting between them. The CDR3 totals 18 residues. CDR1 and CDR2 (germline): SGDLS, YYNGEE. The CDR3 nucleotides are TGTGCCAGCAGCGTAGGGGGGTGGGTGGTAGGGTCGGAGGAGACCCAGTACTTC. This sequence encodes CASSVGGWVVGSEETQYF. The variable domain in full, completed from reference TRBV9 and TRBJ2-5, reads DSGVTQTPKHLITATGQRVTLRCSPRSGDLSVYWYQQSLDQGLQFLIQYYNGEERAKGNILERFSAQQFPDLHSELNLSSLELGDSALYFCASSVGGWVVGSEETQYFGPGTRLLVL.

The V gene is TRBV6-4, the J gene TRBJ1-1; the D is unclear. Germline CDR1 and CDR2: MRHNA and SNTAGT. The CDR3 length is 12 residues. V shed 9 bases and J shed 0 bases, with 8 bases lying between them. The CDR3 nucleotides read TGTGCCAGTAGACCCCTGAACACTGAAGCTTTCTTT. Protein product: CASRPLNTEAFF.